The 13 T cell receptor beta chains given below trace back to one sample, sequenced in a study of blood T cells in healthy people across ages. Next came a second PCR, run for about 7 to 12 cycles, which used a sample-barcoded 5' primer along with a J-beta primer mix. TCRdb itself ran the 5' RACE reads through MiXCR, one entry per CDR3 protein. This repertoire shows roughly 1.6 million distinct CDR3 sequences, 34% found once; its top ten account for 11%. The source material was blood. The receptors come from a woman in her thirties in good health.

This clonotype was observed once. The chain employs TRBV4-1 and TRBJ2-3; 15 bases align to TRBD2. CDR1 is MGHRA, CDR2 YSYEKL, per germline. The V segment lost 2 bases and the J segment 7 bases; nucleotides outside the gene matches: 7. The CDR3 loop spans 17 amino acids. The CDR3 DNA reads as TGCGCCAGCAGCCAACCAGGACTAGCGGGAGGGACTTATACGCAGTATTTT. Amino acid sequence: CASSQPGLAGGTYTQYF.

This clonotype appeared once. This chain connects TRBV20-1 to TRBJ2-7; 9 bases line up with TRBD1. Germline loops: CDR1 DFQATT, CDR2 SNEGSKA (reference sequence). V shed 8 bases and J 1 base; nucleotides not matched to a gene: 9. The CDR3 consists of 14 residues. The CDR3: CSTAPGQGSYEQYF. DNA for the CDR3: TGCAGTACTGCTCCGGGACAGGGATCCTACGAGCAGTACTTC.

Only one count was recorded for this clonotype. This chain connects TRBV6-1 to TRBJ2-1; tentative D call: TRBD2 (6 bases). V shed 8 bases and J shed 6 bases, with 17 bases lying between them. CDR3 length: 14 amino acids. Per germline, CDR1 MNHNS and CDR2 SASEGT. The CDR3 DNA reads as TGTGCCAGCCCCGGCGGGACGAGGATCAATGAGCAGTTCTTC. Amino acid sequence: CASPGGTRINEQFF.

About this clonotype: A read error is possible here, since a much larger clone lies one base away. The chain recombines TRBV29-1 with TRBJ2-1, with D tentatively TRBD2 (5 bases). The germline V gene has CDR1 SQVTM and CDR2 ANQGSEA. This CDR3 contains 13 residues. The CDR3 nucleotides are TGCAGCGTCGTGGGCGACGACTACAATGAGCAGTTATTC. It is translated as CSVVGDDYNEQLF.

V gene TRBV10-1 combines with J gene TRBJ2-5, with 10 bases fitting TRBD2. Germline-derived CDR1 and CDR2 are WNHNN and SYGVQD (reference sequence). CDR3 length: 17 amino acids. Trimming cost V 9 bases and J 0 bases; bases outside gene matches: 13. CDR3 coding DNA: TGCGCCAGGGTCGGACTAGCGGATGTGATGTACCAAGAGACCCAGTACTTC. Translation gives CARVGLADVMYQETQYF.

The chain joins TRBV6-6 to TRBJ2-5, with 8 bases lining up with TRBD2. The ends lost 5 bases at V and 1 base at J; junction bases unmatched: 6. The germline gives CDR1 MNHNY, CDR2 SVGAGI (reference sequence). This CDR3 contains 15 residues. The CDR3 loop reads CASSKTGTSQETQYF. For the CDR3, the DNA is TGTGCCAGCAGTAAAACCGGGACTAGCCAAGAGACCCAGTACTTC.

This clonotype was observed a handful of times. V gene TRBV7-3 combines with J gene TRBJ2-2; D is unclear. Germline V CDR1 and CDR2: SGHTA, FQGTGA. The CDR3 is 18 amino acids. Between the trimmed V and J ends, which lost 6 bases and 3 bases, there was a span of 23 bases. CDR3 in DNA: TGTGCCAGCAGTCCAGAGTCCCACGTCCGTCTTTACACCGGGGAGCTGTTTTTT. It translates to CASSPESHVRLYTGELFF.

The chain links TRBV5-6 to TRBJ1-2; TRBD1 is a possible D gene (6 bases). V was trimmed by 4 bases and J by 5 bases, leaving 15 bases between them. Per germline, CDR1 SGHDT and CDR2 YYEEEE. The CDR3 consists of 14 residues. DNA of the CDR3: TGTGCCAGCAGCCTACAGGGAAAGGAGTATGGCTACACCTTC. It translates to CASSLQGKEYGYTF.

This sequence joins TRBV5-1 and TRBJ2-1, with 16 positions matching TRBD2. Germline V lookup: CDR1 SGHRS, CDR2 YFSETQ. This CDR3 spans 18 amino acids. V trimming: 4 bases; J trimming: 5 bases; junction bases outside the gene matches: 9. DNA for the CDR3: TGCGCCAGCAGCGAGGGGACTAGCGGGGGGGCCGGCGACAATGAGCAGTTCTTC. Encoded protein: CASSEGTSGGAGDNEQFF. The whole variable domain, remainder taken from reference TRBV5-1 and TRBJ2-1, is KAGVTQTPRYLIKTRGQQVTLSCSPISGHRSVSWYQQTPGQGLQFLFEYFSETQRNKGNFPGRFSGRQFSNSRSEMNVSTLELGDSALYLCASSEGTSGGAGDNEQFFGPGTRLTVL.

This rearrangement joins TRBV10-3 to TRBJ2-6; 11 nucleotides line up with TRBD1. CDR1 is ENHRY, CDR2 SYGVKD, per germline. The ends lost 5 bases at V and 2 bases at J; junction bases unmatched: 2. This CDR3 contains 16 residues. The CDR3 DNA reads TGTGCCATCAGTAGGACAGGGGGCGCTGGGGCCAACGTCCTGACTTTC. Amino acid sequence: CAISRTGGAGANVLTF.

This clonotype was recorded a few times. The chain carries TRBV13 and TRBJ1-4; 8 bases are a match to TRBD1. This CDR3 spans 16 amino acids. The germline CDR1 and CDR2 sequences are PRHDT and FYEKMQ (reference sequence). Trimming took 7 bases from V and 1 from J; bases not matched to a gene: 8. CDR3 protein: CASTRDRGQTNEKLFF. The DNA of the CDR3 is TGTGCCAGCACCCGAGACAGGGGTCAAACTAATGAAAAACTGTTTTTT.

This clonotype has at least ten counts. The chain employs TRBV15 and TRBJ2-1, with 10 nucleotides matching TRBD1. The V and J ends lost 1 base and 3 bases, in that order; junction bases with no gene match: 0. The CDR3 spans 15 residues. CDR1 is LNHNV, CDR2 YYDKDF, per germline (reference sequence). The CDR3 here is CATSRGDRGYNEQFF. CDR3 in DNA: TGTGCCACCAGCAGAGGGGACAGGGGCTACAATGAGCAGTTCTTC. The full variable domain, in which reference TRBV15 and TRBJ2-1 provide the parts outside the CDR3, is DAMVIQNPRYQVTQFGKPVTLSCSQTLNHNVMYWYQQKSSQAPKLLFHYYDKDFNNEADTPDNFQSRRPNTSFCFLDIRSPGLGDTAMYLCATSRGDRGYNEQFFGPGTRLTVL.

J is TRBJ1-3 and V is TRBV7-9, with D uncertain. V was shortened by 0 bases and J by 0 bases, with 6 bases between the two germline ends. The CDR3 has 15 amino acids. The germline V gene has CDR1 SEHNR and CDR2 FQNEAQ (reference sequence). CDR3 protein: CASSLARISGNTIYF. The CDR3 DNA sequence: TGTGCCAGCAGCTTAGCACGGATCTCTGGAAACACCATATATTTT. Full variable domain (missing parts from reference TRBV7-9 and TRBJ1-3): DTGVSQNPRHKITKRGQNVTFRCDPISEHNRLYWYRQTLGQGPEFLTYFQNEAQLEKSRLLSDRFSAERPKGSFSTLEIQRTEQGDSAMYLCASSLARISGNTIYFGEGSWLTVV.